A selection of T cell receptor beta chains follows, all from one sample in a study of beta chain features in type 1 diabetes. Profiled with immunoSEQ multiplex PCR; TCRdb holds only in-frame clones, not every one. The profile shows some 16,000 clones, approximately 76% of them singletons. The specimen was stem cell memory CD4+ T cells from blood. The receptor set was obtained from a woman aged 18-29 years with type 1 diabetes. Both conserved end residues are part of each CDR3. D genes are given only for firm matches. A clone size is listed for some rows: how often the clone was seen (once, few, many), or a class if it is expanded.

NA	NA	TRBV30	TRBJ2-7	CAWGGGLPNYEQYF	TGTGCCTGGGGAGGGGGACTACCGAACTACGAGCAGTACTTC
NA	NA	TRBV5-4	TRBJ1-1	CASSRTGMGNTEAFF	TGTGCCAGCAGCCGAACAGGGATGGGGAACACTGAAGCTTTCTTT
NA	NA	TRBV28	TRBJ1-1	CASSFAGTNTEAFF	TGTGCCAGCAGTTTTGCGGGGACGAACACTGAAGCTTTCTTT
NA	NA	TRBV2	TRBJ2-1	CASSGGGEGRRPQLLYNEQFF	TGTGCCAGCAGTGGAGGGGGGGAGGGCAGGCGACCTCAACTCCTCTACAATGAGCAGTTCTTC
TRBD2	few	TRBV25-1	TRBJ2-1	CASSGIAGVRNEQFF	TGTGCCAGCTCCGGGATAGCGGGAGTGAGGAATGAGCAGTTCTTC
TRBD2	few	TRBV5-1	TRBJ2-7	CASSRSSGSLYEQYF	TGCGCCAGCAGCCGCTCTAGCGGGAGTCTCTACGAGCAGTACTTC
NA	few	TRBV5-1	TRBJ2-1	CASSLAVKAAINEQFF	TGCGCCAGCAGCTTGGCCGTAAAGGCGGCAATCAATGAGCAGTTCTTC
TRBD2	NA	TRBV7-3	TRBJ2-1	CASSLRAGAGNEQFF	TGTGCCAGCAGCTTAAGAGCGGGAGCTGGTAATGAGCAGTTCTTC
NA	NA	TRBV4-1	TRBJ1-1	CASSHQIDRNTEAFF	TGCGCCAGCAGCCATCAAATTGACAGGAACACTGAAGCTTTCTTT
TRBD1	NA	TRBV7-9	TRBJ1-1	CASSSRTGEAFF	TGTGCCAGCAGCTCCCGGACAGGGGAAGCTTTCTTT
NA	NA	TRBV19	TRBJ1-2	CASSRTLRGPNYGYTF	TGTGCCAGTAGCCGAACCCTCAGGGGTCCTAACTATGGCTACACCTTC
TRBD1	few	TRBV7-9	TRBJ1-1	CASSLENDRVTEAFF	TGTGCCAGCAGCTTAGAGAATGACAGGGTCACTGAAGCTTTCTTT
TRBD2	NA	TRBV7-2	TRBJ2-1	CASRQTRLAGGPLDEQFF	TGTGCCAGCAGACAAACCCGACTAGCGGGAGGGCCCCTCGATGAGCAGTTCTTC
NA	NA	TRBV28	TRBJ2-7	CASSGGISYEQYF	TGTGCCAGCAGTGGGGGGATCTCCTACGAGCAGTACTTC
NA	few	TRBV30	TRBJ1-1	CAWSLGLNTEAFF	TGTGCCTGGAGTCTGGGCTTGAACACTGAAGCTTTCTTT
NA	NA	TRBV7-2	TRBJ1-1	CASSLVGGSTEAFF	TGTGCCAGCAGCTTAGTCGGGGGGAGTACCGAAGCTTTCTTT
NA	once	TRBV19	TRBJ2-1	CASSLAGGRYNEQFF	TGTGCCAGTAGCCTAGCTGGAGGGAGATACAATGAGCAGTTCTTC
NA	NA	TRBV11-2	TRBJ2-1	CASSLGIAARTDEQFF	TGTGCCAGCAGCTTAGGGATAGCGGCCCGGACGGATGAGCAGTTCTTC
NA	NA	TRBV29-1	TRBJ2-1	CSVTTGSSPYNEQFF	TGCAGCGTAACGACAGGCAGCTCACCCTACAATGAGCAGTTCTTC
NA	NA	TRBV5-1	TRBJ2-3	CASSHPPRPTTSTDTQYF	TGCGCCAGCAGCCATCCTCCCCGACCAACTACTAGCACAGATACGCAGTATTTT